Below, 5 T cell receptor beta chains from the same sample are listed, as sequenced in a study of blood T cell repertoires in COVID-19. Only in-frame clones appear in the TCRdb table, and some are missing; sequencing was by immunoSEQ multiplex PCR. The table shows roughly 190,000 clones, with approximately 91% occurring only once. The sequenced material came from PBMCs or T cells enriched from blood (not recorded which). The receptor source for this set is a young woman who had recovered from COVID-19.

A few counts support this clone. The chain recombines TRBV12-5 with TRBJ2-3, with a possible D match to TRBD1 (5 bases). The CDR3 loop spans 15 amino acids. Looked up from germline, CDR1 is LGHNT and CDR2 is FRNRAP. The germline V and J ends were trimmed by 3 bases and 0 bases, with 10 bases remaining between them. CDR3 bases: TGTGCTAGTGGTTTTCAGGACACGAGCACAGATACGCAGTATTTT. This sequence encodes CASGFQDTSTDTQYF.

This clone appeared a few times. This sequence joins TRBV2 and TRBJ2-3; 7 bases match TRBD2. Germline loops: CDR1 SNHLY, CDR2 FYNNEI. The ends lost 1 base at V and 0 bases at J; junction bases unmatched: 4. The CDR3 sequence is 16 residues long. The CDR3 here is CASSEGGGASTDTQYF. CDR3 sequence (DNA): TGTGCCAGCAGTGAAGGGGGAGGGGCTAGCACAGATACGCAGTATTTT.

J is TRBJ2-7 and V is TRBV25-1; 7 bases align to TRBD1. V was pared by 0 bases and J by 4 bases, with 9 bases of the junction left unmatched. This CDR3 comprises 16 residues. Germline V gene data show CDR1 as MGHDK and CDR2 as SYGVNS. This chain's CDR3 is CASSEYLLGGRYEQYF. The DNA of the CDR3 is TGTGCCAGCAGTGAATATTTGTTAGGGGGCCGGTACGAGCAGTACTTC.

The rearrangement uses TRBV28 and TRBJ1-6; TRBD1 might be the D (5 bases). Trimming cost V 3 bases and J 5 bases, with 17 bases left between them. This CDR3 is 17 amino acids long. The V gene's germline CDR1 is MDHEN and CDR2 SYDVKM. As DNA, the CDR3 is TGTGCCAGCAGTTTTCTTGGGGCCCAGGCCCATAATTCACCCCTCCACTTT. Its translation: CASSFLGAQAHNSPLHF. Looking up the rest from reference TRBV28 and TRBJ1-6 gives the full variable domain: DVKVTQSSRYLVKRTGEKVFLECVQDMDHENMFWYRQDPGLGLRLIYFSYDVKMKEKGDIPEGYSVSREKKERFSLILESASTNQTSMYLCASSFLGAQAHNSPLHFGNGTRLTVT.

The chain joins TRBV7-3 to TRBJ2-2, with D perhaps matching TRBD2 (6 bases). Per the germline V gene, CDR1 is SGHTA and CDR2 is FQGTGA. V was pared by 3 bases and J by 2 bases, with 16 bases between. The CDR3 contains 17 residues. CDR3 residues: CASSLMGGTLNTGELFF. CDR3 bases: TGTGCCAGCAGCTTGATGGGCGGGACTCTTAACACCGGGGAGCTGTTTTTT.